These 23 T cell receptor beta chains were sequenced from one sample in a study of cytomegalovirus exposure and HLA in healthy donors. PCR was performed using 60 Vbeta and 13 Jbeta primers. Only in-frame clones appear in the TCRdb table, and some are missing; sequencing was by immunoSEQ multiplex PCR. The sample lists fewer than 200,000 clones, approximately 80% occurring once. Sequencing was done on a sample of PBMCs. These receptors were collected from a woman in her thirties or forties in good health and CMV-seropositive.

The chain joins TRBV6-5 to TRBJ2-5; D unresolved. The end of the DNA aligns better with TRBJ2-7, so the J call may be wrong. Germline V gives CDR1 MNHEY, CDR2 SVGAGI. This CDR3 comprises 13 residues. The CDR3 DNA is TGTGCCAGCAGTTACCCCGCCGCCCACGAGCAGTACTTC. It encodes CASSYPAAHEQYF.

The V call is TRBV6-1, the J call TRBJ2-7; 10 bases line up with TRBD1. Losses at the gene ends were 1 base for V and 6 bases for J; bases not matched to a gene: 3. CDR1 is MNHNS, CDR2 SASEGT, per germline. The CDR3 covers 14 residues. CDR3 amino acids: CASSEGDRGAEQYF. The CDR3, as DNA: TGTGCCAGCAGTGAAGGGGACAGGGGAGCCGAGCAGTACTTC.

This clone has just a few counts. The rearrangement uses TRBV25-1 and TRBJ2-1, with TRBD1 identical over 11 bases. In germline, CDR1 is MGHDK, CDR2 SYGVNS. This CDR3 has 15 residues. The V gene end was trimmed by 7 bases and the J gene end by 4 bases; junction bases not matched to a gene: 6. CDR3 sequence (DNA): TGTGCCAGCATCGACGGACAGGGGGCTTACAATGAGCAGTTCTTC. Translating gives CASIDGQGAYNEQFF. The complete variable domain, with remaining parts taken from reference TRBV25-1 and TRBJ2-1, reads EADIYQTPRYLVIGTGKKITLECSQTMGHDKMYWYQQDPGMELHLIHYSYGVNSTEKGDLSSESTVSRIRTEHFPLTLESARPSHTSQYLCASIDGQGAYNEQFFGPGTRLTVL.

The CDR3 is CASSQVPKGINQPQHF. The CDR3 nucleotides are TGTGCCAGCAGCCAAGTACCGAAGGGGATCAATCAGCCCCAGCATTTT. V and J are TRBV4-2 and TRBJ1-5; TRBD1 is a possible D gene (5 bases). V was clipped by 1 base and J by 3 bases, with 13 bases between them. CDR1 is LGHNA and CDR2 is YNFKEQ in the germline V gene. The CDR3 contains 16 residues.

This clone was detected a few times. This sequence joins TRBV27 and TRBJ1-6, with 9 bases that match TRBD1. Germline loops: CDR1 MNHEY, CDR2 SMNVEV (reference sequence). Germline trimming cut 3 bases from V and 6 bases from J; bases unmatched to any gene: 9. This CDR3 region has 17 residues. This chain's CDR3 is CASSFITGQGINSPLHF. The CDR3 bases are TGTGCCAGCAGTTTCATAACAGGACAGGGGATTAATTCACCCCTCCACTTT.

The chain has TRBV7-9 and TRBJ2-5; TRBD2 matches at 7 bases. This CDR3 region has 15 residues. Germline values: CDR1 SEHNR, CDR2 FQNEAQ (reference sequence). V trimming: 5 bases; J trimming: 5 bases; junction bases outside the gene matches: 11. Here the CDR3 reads CASSPVGTTQETQYF. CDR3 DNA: TGTGCCAGCAGCCCGGTGGGGACTACGCAGGAGACCCAGTACTTC.

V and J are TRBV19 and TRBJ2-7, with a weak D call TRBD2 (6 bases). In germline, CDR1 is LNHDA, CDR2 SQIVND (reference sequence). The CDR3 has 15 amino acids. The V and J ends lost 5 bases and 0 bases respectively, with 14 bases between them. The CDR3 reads CASSAVGLPSYEQYF. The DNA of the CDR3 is TGTGCCAGTAGTGCCGTGGGACTTCCCTCCTACGAGCAGTACTTC. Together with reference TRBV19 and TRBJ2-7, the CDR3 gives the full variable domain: DGGITQSPKYLFRKEGQNVTLSCEQNLNHDAMYWYRQDPGQGLRLIYYSQIVNDFQKGDIAEGYSVSREKKESFPLTVTSAQKNPTAFYLCASSAVGLPSYEQYFGPGTRLTVT.

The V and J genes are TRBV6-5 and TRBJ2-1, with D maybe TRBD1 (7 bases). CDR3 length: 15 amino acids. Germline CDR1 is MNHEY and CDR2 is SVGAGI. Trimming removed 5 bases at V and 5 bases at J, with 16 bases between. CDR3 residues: CASSPRRGPHNEQFF. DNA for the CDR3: TGTGCCAGCAGTCCCCGGAGGGGGCCCCACAATGAGCAGTTCTTC.

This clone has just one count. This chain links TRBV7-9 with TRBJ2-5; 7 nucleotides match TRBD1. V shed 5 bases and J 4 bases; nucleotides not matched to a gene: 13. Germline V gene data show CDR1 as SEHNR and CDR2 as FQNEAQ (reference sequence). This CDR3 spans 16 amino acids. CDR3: CASSTNQGVSGETQYF. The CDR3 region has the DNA TGTGCCAGCAGCACCAACCAGGGGGTTAGTGGAGAGACCCAGTACTTC.

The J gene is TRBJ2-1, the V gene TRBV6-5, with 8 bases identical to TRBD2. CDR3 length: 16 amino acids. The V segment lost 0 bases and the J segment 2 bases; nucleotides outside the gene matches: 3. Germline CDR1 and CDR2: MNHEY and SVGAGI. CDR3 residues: CASSYSPGGAYNEQFF. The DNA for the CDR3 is TGTGCCAGCAGTTACTCTCCGGGGGGGGCCTACAATGAGCAGTTCTTC.

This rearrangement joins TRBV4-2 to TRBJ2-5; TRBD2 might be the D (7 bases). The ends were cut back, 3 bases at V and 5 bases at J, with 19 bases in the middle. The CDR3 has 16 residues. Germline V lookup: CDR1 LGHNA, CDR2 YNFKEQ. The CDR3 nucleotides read TGTGCCAGCAGCCAGGCCGAGGGGGGGGTAGGGGAGACCCAGTACTTC. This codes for CASSQAEGGVGETQYF.

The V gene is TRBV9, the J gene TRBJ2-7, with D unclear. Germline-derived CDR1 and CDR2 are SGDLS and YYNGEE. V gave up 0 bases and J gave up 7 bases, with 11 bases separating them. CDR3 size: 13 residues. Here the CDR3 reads CASSVDIWAEQYF. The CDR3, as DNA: TGTGCCAGCAGCGTAGATATTTGGGCTGAGCAGTACTTC. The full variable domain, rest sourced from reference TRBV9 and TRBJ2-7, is DSGVTQTPKHLITATGQRVTLRCSPRSGDLSVYWYQQSLDQGLQFLIQYYNGEERAKGNILERFSAQQFPDLHSELNLSSLELGDSALYFCASSVDIWAEQYFGPGTRLTVT.

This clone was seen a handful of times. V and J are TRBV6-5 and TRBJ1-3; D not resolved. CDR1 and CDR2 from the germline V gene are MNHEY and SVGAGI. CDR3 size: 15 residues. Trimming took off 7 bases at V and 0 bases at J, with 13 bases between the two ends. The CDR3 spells CASTNAGRSGNTIYF. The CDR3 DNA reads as TGTGCCAGCACCAACGCCGGTCGCTCTGGAAACACCATATATTTT.

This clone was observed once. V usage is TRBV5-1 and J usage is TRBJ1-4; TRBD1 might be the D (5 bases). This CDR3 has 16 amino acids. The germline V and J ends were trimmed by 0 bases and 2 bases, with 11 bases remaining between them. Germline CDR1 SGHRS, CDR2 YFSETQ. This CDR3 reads CASSLAGGMTNEKLFF. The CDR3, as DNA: TGCGCCAGCAGCTTGGCCGGGGGGATGACTAATGAAAAACTGTTTTTT.

The CDR3 protein is CASSLNGGSSYEQYF. CDR3 coding DNA: TGTGCCAGCAGTTTAAACGGGGGGAGCTCCTACGAGCAGTACTTC. The chain combines TRBV7-2 with TRBJ2-7, with 7 bases fitting TRBD2. With V trimmed by 6 bases and J by 0 bases, 8 bases remained unmatched. This CDR3 is 15 amino acids long. The germline V gene has CDR1 SGHTA and CDR2 FQGNSA.

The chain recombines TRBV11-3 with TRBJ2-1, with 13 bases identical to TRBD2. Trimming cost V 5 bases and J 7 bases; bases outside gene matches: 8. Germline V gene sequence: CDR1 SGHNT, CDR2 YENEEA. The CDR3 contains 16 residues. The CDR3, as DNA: TGTGCCAGCAGCACGAGGACTAGCGGGAGTGGGAATGAGCAGTTCTTC. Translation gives CASSTRTSGSGNEQFF.

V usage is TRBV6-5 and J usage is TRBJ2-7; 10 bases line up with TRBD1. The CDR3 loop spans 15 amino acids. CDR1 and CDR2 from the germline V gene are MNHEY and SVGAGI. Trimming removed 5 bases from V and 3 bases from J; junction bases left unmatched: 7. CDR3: CASSRGGTGVYEQYF. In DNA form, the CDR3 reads TGTGCCAGCAGTAGGGGAGGGACAGGGGTCTACGAGCAGTACTTC.

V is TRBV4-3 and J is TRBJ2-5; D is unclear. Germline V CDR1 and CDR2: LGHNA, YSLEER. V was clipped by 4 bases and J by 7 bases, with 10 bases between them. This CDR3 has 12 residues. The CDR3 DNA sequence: TGCGCCAGCAGCCCCGTAAATAGGACCCAGTACTTC. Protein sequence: CASSPVNRTQYF.

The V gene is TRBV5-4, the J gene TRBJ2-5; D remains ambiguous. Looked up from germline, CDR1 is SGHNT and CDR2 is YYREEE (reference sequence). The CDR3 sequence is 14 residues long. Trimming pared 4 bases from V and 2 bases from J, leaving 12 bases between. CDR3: CASSNTRGQETQYF. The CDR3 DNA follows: TGTGCCAGCAGCAATACCCGAGGACAAGAGACCCAGTACTTC.

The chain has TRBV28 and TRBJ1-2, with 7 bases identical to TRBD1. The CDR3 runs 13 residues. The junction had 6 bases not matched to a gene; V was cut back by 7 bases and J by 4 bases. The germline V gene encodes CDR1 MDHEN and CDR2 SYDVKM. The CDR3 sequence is CASTPAGGYGYTF. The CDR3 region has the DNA TGTGCCAGCACCCCTGCAGGGGGCTATGGCTACACCTTC.

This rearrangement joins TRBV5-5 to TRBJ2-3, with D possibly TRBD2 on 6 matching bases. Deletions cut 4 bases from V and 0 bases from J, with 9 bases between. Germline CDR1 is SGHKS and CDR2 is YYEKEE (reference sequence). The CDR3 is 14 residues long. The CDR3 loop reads CASSQGLSTDTQYF. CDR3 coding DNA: TGTGCCAGCAGCCAGGGACTTAGCACAGATACGCAGTATTTT.

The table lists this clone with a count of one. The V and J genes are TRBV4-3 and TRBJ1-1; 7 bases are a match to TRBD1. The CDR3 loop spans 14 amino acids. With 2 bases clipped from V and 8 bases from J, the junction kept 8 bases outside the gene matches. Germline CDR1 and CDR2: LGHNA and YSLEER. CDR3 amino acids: CASSQNDRAQEAFF. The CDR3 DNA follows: TGCGCCAGCAGCCAAAACGACAGGGCCCAGGAAGCTTTCTTT.

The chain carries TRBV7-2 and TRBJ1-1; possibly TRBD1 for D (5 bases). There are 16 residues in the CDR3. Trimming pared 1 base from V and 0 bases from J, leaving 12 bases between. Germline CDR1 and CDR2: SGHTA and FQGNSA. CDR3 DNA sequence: TGTGCCAGCAGCTTAGAGGCAGGGCCTATGAACACTGAAGCTTTCTTT. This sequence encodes CASSLEAGPMNTEAFF.